These T cell receptor beta chains were read from a single sample in a study of spatial heterogeneity in lung cancer. TCRdb processed the 5' RACE reads anew with MiXCR; each CDR3 protein has one entry. The table lists about 52,000 distinct CDR3 sequences, roughly 7% of them singletons, with around 33% in the top ten. Source: PBMCs, taken at follow-up. These receptors originate from a female donor with early-stage non-small cell lung cancer. CDR3s include the opening cysteine and the closing phenylalanine or tryptophan. Each record gives: J gene, V gene, D gene, clone size, CDR3 DNA, CDR3 protein. The D gene is left open where the match is weak. The listing skips clone size in some rows; elsewhere it reads once, few, many or a size class.

TRBJ2-1	TRBV7-2	.	many	TGTGCCAGCAGCTTGGGGTCAGCTTCCTACAATGAGCAGTTCTTC	CASSLGSASYNEQFF
TRBJ2-3	TRBV7-6	.	many	TGTGCCAGCAGCTCCGGACAATCCTACGTGCATACAGATACGCAGTATTTT	CASSSGQSYVHTDTQYF
TRBJ2-7	TRBV6-1	TRBD2	.	TGTGCCAGCAGTGAGGAGGGGATAGCGGGGTACGAGCAGTACTTC	CASSEEGIAGYEQYF
TRBJ2-7	TRBV6-5	TRBD1	.	TGTGCCAGCAGTTACGGGGACAGGGCCGAGCAGTACTTC	CASSYGDRAEQYF
TRBJ1-2	TRBV27	TRBD1	.	TGTGCCAGCAGCCTAGGGGGCTGGCCCTATGGCTACACCTTC	CASSLGGWPYGYTF
TRBJ2-5	TRBV18	.	many	TGTGCCAGCTCACCTTCCGGGAGGACCCAGTACTTC	CASSPSGRTQYF
TRBJ2-2	TRBV2	.	.	TGTGCCAGCAGTGTCCGGGGGTCCGGGGAGCTGTTTTTT	CASSVRGSGELFF
TRBJ2-7	TRBV20-1	TRBD1	many	TGCAGTGCTAGAGGGGCAGACAGGGCCACCTACGAGCAGTACTTC	CSARGADRATYEQYF
TRBJ2-2	TRBV5-1	.	many	TGCGCCAGCAGCTCGCCGGGGTACGGGGAGCTGTTTTTT	CASSSPGYGELFF
TRBJ2-2	TRBV20-1	TRBD1	.	TGCAGTGCTGCCCTCGGGACAGGGGGGATCGGGGAGCTGTTTTTT	CSAALGTGGIGELFF
TRBJ2-1	TRBV10-3	.	many	TGTGCCATCAGTGAATCAGAAGAGCAGTTCTTC	CAISESEEQFF
TRBJ2-5	TRBV2	TRBD1	few	TGTGCCAGCAAAGAGGGGGCGTACCAAGAGACCCAGTACTTC	CASKEGAYQETQYF
TRBJ2-6	TRBV20-1	.	few	TGCAGTGCTAGAGATCAGGGGGGCTCTGGGGCCAACGTCCTGACTTTC	CSARDQGGSGANVLTF
TRBJ2-7	TRBV18	.	many	TGTGCCAGCTCACCATGGGAAGGGGACCCCTACGAGCAGTACTTC	CASSPWEGDPYEQYF
TRBJ1-2	TRBV11-2	.	many	TGTGCCAGCAGCTTTCAGCAGGCCTTAACAGGGGGCTACACCTTC	CASSFQQALTGGYTF
TRBJ2-1	TRBV20-1	TRBD2	few	TGCAGTGCTACTCCCGCTAGCGGGGTCTATGAGCAGTTCTTC	CSATPASGVYEQFF
TRBJ1-6	TRBV4-1	TRBD1	many	TGCGCCAGCAGCCAACCCCGGGACAGGGATGATTCACCCCTCCACTTT	CASSQPRDRDDSPLHF
TRBJ2-1	TRBV6-2/TRBV6-3	.	many	TGTGCCAGCAGTTACCATCAAAATGAGCAGTTCTTC	CASSYHQNEQFF
TRBJ2-5	TRBV28	.	many	TGTGCCAGCAGCCCTGACAAAGGATTTGGATTGGAGACCCAGTACTTC	CASSPDKGFGLETQYF
TRBJ1-5	TRBV7-9	TRBD1	many	TGTGCCAGCAGCCGGGACAGGGGAAATCAGCCCCAGCATTTT	CASSRDRGNQPQHF
TRBJ2-3	TRBV7-9	TRBD1	.	TGTGCCAGCAACGTACAGGGGGCAGCAGATACGCAGTATTTT	CASNVQGAADTQYF
TRBJ2-5	TRBV12-3/TRBV12-4	.	many	TGTGCCAGCAGAAGGGGCTCGCAAGAGACCCAGTACTTC	CASRRGSQETQYF
TRBJ1-6	TRBV7-2	.	many	TGTGCCAGCAGCGCAACGAGCGTCTATAATTCACCCCTCCACTTT	CASSATSVYNSPLHF
TRBJ2-7	TRBV5-1	TRBD1	few	TGCGCCAGCAGCTTAGAGGGACAGTCCTACGAGCAGTACTTC	CASSLEGQSYEQYF
TRBJ2-1	TRBV9	TRBD2	.	TGTGCCAGCAGCGTCTCTAGCGGGGCCTACAATGAGCAGTTCTTC	CASSVSSGAYNEQFF